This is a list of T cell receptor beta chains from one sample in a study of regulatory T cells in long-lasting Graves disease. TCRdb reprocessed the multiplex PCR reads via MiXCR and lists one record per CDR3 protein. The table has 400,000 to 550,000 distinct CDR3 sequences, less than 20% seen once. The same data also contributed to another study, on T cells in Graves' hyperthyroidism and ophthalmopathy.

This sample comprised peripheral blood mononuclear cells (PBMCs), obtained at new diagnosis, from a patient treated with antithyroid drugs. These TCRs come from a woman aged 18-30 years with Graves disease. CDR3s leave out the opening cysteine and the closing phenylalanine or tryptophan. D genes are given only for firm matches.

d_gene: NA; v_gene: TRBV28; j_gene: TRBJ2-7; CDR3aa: ASSPRIFSDYEQY
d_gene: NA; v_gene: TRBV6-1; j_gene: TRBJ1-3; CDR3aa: ASRDDGGWGNTIY
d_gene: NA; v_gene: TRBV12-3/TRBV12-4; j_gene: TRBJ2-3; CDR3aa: ASSLGVADTQY
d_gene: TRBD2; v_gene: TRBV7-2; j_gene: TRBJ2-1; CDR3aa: ASSLLPPGLAGESEQF
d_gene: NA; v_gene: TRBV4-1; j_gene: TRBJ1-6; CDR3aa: ASSPQSGVPRYSYNSPLH
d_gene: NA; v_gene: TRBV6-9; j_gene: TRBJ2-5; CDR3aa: ASSYGLGRIRLAQETQY
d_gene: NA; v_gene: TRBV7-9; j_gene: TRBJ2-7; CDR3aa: ASSLTAAYEQY
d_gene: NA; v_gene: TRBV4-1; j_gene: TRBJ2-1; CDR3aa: ASSQGVSPYNEQF
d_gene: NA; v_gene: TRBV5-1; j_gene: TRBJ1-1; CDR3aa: ASSWGGTNTEAF
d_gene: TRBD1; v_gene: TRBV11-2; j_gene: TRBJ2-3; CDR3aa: ASSPHPQGAVEDTQY
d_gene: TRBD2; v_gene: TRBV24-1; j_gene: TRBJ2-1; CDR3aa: ATSDLPSGTDNEQF
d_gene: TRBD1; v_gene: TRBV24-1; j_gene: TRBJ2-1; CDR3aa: ATSDLGTGGNEQF
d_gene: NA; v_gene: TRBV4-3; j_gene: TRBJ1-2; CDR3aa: ASSQDRAGWPYGYT
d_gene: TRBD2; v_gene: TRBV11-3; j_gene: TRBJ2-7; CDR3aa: ASSLDRRTRGYEQY
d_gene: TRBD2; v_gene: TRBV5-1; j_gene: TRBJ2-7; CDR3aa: ASSPPGTSGTYYEQY
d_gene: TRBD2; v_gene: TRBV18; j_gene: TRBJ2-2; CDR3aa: ASSSRPSGTTNTGELF
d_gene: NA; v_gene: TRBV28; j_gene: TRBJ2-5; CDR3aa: ASHEGSALEETQY
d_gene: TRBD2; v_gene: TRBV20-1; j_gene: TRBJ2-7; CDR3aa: SARPLAGVKEQY
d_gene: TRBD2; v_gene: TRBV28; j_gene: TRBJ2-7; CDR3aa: ASSSLAGGYYEQY
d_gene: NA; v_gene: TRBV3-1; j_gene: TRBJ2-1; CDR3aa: ASRASGGEQF
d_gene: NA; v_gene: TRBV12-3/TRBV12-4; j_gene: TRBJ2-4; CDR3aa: ASTGPSKNIQY
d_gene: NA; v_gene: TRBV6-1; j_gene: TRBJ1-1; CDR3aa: ASSEASYTEAF
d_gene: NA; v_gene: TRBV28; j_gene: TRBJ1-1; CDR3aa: ASSSGATEAF
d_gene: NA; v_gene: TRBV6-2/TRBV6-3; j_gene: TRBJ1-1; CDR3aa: ASSEGGMNTEAF
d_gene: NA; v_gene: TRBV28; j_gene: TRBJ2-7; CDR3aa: ASSLGTFSYEQY
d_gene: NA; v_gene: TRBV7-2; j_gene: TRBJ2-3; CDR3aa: ASSSKDRTTDTQY
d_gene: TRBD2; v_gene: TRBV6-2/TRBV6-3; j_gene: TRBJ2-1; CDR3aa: ASRSGLVQLNEQF
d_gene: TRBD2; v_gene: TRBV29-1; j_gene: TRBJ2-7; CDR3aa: SVERTTSGAPYEQY
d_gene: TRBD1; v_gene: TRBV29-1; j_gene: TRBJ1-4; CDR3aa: STGTGPNEKLF
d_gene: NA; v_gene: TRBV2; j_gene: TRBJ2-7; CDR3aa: ASSEWQGGTGYEQY
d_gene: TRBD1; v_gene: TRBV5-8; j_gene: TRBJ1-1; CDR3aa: ASSPYRRGPATEAF
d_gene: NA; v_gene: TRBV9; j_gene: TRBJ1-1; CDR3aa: ASSPGAGALNTEAF
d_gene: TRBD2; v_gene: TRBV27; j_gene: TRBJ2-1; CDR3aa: ASSRLAGDSYNEQF